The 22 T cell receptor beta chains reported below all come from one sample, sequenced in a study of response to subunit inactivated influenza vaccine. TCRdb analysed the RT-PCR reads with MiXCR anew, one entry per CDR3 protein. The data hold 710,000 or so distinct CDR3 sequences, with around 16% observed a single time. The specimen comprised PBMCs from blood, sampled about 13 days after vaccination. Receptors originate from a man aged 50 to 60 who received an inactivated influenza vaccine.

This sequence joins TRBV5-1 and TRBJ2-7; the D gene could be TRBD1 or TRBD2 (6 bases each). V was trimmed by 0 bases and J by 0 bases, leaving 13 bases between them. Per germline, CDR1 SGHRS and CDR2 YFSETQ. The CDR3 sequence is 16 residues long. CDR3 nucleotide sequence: TGCGCCAGCAGCTTGGAGGGGGGCTTCCACTCCTACGAGCAGTACTTC. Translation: CASSLEGGFHSYEQYF.

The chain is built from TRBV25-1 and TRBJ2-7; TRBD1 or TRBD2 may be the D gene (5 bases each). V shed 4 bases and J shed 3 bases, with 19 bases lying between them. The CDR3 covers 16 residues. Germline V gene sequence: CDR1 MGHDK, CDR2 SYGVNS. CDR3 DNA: TGTGCCAGCAGTGGTCGGTATGGGACCGCCAGCTACGAGCAGTACTTC. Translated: CASSGRYGTASYEQYF.

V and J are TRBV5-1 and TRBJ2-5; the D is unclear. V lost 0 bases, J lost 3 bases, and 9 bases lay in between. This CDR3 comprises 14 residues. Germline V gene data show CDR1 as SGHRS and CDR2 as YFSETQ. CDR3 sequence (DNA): TGCGCCAGCAGCTTGGCCTTGCGTGAAGAGACCCAGTACTTC. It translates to CASSLALREETQYF.

The DNA of the CDR3 is TGCGCCAGCAGCCCAACCGGGGGAACGCTCTACGAGCAGTACTTC. It is translated as CASSPTGGTLYEQYF. The chain combines TRBV5-1 with TRBJ2-7; a weak D match, TRBD2 (6 bases). The CDR3 length is 15 residues. Germline CDR1 is SGHRS and CDR2 is YFSETQ. V was trimmed by 4 bases and J by 3 bases, leaving 17 bases between them.

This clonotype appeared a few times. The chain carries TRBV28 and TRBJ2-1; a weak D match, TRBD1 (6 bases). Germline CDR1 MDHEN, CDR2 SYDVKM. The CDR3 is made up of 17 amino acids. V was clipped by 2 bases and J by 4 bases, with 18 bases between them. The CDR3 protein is CASSLGRTGILYNEQFF. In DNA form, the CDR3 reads TGTGCCAGCAGTTTAGGAAGAACAGGGATCCTATACAATGAGCAGTTCTTC.

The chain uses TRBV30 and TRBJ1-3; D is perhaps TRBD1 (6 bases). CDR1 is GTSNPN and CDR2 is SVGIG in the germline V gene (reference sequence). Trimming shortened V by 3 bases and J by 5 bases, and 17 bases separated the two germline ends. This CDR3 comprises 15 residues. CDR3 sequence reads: CAWSLLGTPRNTIYF. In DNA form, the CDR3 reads TGTGCCTGGAGCCTACTTGGGACACCGCGAAACACCATATATTTT.

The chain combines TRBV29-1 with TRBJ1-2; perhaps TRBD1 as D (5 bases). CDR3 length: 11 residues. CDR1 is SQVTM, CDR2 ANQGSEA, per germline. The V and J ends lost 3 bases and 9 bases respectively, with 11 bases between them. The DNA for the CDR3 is TGCAGCGTTGATACCAGGGCCCGCTACACCTTC. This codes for CSVDTRARYTF.

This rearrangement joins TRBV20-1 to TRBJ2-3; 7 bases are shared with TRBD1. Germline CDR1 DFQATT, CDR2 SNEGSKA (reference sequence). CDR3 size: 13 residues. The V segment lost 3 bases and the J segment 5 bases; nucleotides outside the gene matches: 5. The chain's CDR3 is CSASEGAGDTQYF. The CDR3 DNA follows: TGCAGTGCTAGTGAGGGGGCGGGAGATACGCAGTATTTT.

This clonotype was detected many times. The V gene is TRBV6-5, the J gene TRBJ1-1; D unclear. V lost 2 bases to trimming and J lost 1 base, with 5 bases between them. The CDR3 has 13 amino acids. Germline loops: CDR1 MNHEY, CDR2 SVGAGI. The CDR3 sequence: CASSYARNTEAFF. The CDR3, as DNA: TGTGCCAGCAGTTACGCCCGGAACACTGAAGCTTTCTTT.

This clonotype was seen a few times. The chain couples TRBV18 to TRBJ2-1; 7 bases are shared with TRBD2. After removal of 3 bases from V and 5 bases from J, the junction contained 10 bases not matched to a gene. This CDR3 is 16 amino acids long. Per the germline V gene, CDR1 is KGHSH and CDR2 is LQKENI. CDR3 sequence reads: CASSPSAGRDHNEQFF. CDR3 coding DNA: TGTGCCAGCTCACCGTCAGCGGGGAGAGACCACAATGAGCAGTTCTTC.

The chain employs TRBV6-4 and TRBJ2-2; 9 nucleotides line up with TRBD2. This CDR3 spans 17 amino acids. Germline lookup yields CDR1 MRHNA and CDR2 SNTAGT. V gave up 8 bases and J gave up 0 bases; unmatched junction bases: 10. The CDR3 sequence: CASPLIAGEPNTGELFF. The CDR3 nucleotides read TGTGCCAGCCCCTTGATAGCGGGAGAACCGAACACCGGGGAGCTGTTTTTT.

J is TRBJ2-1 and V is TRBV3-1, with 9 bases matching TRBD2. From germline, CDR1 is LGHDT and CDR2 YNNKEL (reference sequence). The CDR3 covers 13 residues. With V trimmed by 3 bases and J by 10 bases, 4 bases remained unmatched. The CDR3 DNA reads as TGTGCCAGCAGCCACAGCCTAGCGGGGGAGCAGTTCTTC. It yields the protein CASSHSLAGEQFF.

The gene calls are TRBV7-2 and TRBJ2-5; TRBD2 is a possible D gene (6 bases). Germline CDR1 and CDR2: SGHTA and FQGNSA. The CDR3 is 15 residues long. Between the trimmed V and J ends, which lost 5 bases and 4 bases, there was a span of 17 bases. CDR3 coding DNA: TGTGCCAGCAGCCCAGAGGACTGGCGGGGAGAGACCCAGTACTTC. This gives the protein CASSPEDWRGETQYF.

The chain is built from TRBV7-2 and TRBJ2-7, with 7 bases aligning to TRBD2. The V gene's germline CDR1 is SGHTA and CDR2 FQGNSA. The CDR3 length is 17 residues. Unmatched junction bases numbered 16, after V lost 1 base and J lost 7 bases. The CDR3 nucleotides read TGTGCCAGCAGCTTAGGGTTTGCGGGAGCGGGGAAAGGGGAGCAGTACTTC. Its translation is CASSLGFAGAGKGEQYF.

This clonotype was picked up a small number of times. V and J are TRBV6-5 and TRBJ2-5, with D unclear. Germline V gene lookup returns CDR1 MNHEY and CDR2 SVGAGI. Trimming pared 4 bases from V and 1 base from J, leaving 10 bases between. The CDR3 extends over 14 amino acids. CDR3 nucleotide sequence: TGTGCCAGCAGTTTCATAGGGTCCCAAGAGACCCAGTACTTC. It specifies CASSFIGSQETQYF.

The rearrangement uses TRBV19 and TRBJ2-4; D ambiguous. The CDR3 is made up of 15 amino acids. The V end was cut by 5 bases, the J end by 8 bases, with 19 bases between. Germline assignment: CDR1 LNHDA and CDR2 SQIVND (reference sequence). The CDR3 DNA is TGTGCCAGTAGTCCCCGTGGGTGGCAGAGAGACATTCAGTACTTC. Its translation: CASSPRGWQRDIQYF.

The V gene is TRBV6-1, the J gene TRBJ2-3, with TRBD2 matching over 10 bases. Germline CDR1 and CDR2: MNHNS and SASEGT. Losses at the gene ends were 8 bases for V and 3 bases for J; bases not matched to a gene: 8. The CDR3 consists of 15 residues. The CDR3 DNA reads TGTGCCAGCCGAGAGCGGGGGGGCCCAACAGATACGCAGTATTTT. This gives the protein CASRERGGPTDTQYF.

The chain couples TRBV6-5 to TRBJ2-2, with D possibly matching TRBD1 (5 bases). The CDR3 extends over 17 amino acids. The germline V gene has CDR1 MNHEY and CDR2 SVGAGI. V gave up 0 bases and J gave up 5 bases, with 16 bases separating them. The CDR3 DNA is TGTGCCAGCAGTTACTCAGGGGCCACCCCGAGAACCGGGGAGCTGTTTTTT. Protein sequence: CASSYSGATPRTGELFF.

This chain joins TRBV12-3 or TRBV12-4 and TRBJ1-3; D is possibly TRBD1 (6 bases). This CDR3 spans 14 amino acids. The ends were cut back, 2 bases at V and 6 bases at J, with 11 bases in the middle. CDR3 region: CASSLTGNPNTIYF. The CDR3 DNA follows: TGTGCCAGCAGTTTAACAGGGAATCCAAACACCATATATTTT.

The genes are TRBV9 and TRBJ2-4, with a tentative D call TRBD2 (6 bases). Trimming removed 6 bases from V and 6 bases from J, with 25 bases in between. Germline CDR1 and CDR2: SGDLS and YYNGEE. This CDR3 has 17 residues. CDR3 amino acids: CASIPHVGGAVGNIQYF. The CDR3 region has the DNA TGTGCCAGCATACCTCATGTCGGGGGTGCCGTTGGAAACATTCAGTACTTC.

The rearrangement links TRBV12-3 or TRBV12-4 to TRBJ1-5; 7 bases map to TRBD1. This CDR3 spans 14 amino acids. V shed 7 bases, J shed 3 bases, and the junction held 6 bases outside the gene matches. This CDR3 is CASIMTGINQPQHF. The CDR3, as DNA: TGTGCCAGCATCATGACAGGGATCAATCAGCCCCAGCATTTT.

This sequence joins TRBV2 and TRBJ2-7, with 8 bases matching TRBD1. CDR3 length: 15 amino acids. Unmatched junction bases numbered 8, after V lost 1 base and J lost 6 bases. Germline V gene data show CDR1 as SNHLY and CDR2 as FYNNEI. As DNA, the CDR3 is TGTGCCAGCAGTGAAGAGACAGGGGAAGTGGGCGAGCAGTACTTC. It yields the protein CASSEETGEVGEQYF.